A single sample is the source of the 30 T cell receptor beta chains below, sequenced in a study of shared clonotypes between healthy human individuals. Profiling relied on immunoSEQ multiplex PCR, and the TCRdb table lists in-frame clones only, not all of them. The sample yields about 610,000 clones, about 96% seen once. The sequencing sample was made of naive CD4+ T cells sorted from blood. The subset is: CD45RA+ positively selected. These receptors all come from a woman under 40 in good health.

The CDR3 DNA reads as TGCGCCAGCAGTGAGTTTCCAGGACAGAAATGGACTGAAGCTTTCTTT. This codes for CASSEFPGQKWTEAFF. The chain employs TRBV10-1 and TRBJ1-1; maybe TRBD1 (6 bases). CDR3 length: 16 residues. The V end was cut by 1 base, the J end by 5 bases, with 17 bases between. CDR1 is WNHNN, CDR2 SYGVQD, per germline (reference sequence).

This chain uses TRBV7-9 with TRBJ2-6; D unresolved. V was cut by 5 bases and J by 4 bases, with 24 bases left in between. The CDR3 is 19 amino acids. Germline V gene lookup returns CDR1 SEHNR and CDR2 FQNEAQ (reference sequence). The CDR3 bases are TGTGCCAGCAGCCGACGCCGACAAGAAGGCCTTAGGGGGGCCAACGTCCTGACTTTC. Protein sequence: CASSRRRQEGLRGANVLTF.

The V gene is TRBV7-8, the J gene TRBJ1-5; TRBD1 is a possible D gene (6 bases). This CDR3 region has 15 residues. Germline V gene lookup returns CDR1 SGHVS and CDR2 FQNEAQ. Trimming took off 4 bases at V and 6 bases at J, with 16 bases between the two ends. In nucleotides, the CDR3 is TGTGCCAGCAGCTCTGCAGATGGGGGGCTTCAGCCCCAGCATTTT. Its translation: CASSSADGGLQPQHF.

The genes are TRBV4-1 and TRBJ1-3; no definite D call. The V gene's germline CDR1 is MGHRA and CDR2 YSYEKL. The CDR3 totals 16 residues. V lost 1 base, J lost 1 base, and 11 bases lay in between. This chain's CDR3 is CASSQGRSNSGNTIYF. In DNA form, the CDR3 reads TGCGCCAGCAGCCAAGGACGTTCAAATTCTGGAAACACCATATATTTT.

J is TRBJ2-3 and V is TRBV5-1; D is possibly TRBD1 (5 bases). CDR1 and CDR2 (germline): SGHRS, YFSETQ. V lost 1 base and J 2 bases, leaving 17 bases between the germline ends. CDR3 length: 17 amino acids. This CDR3 reads CASSLPQGLQLTDTQYF. The DNA of the CDR3 is TGCGCCAGCAGCTTGCCCCAGGGCCTACAACTCACAGATACGCAGTATTTT.

The V call is TRBV11-2, the J call TRBJ1-2, with TRBD1 as a possible D gene (6 bases). The CDR3 covers 14 residues. Between the trimmed V and J ends, which lost 2 bases and 7 bases, there was a span of 14 bases. From germline, CDR1 is SGHAT and CDR2 FQNNGV. CDR3 coding DNA: TGTGCCAGCAGCTTACCTCAGGGGTCCGGTGGCTACACCTTC. Translating it yields CASSLPQGSGGYTF.

V is TRBV2 and J is TRBJ2-3; the match to TRBD1 covers 7 bases. The germline CDR1 and CDR2 sequences are SNHLY and FYNNEI. Trimming cost V 6 bases and J 5 bases; bases outside gene matches: 5. There are 13 residues in the CDR3. CDR3 in amino acids: CASRKTGEDTQYF. CDR3 nucleotides: TGTGCCAGCAGGAAAACAGGGGAAGATACGCAGTATTTT.

This chain uses TRBV6-5 with TRBJ2-2; D is possibly TRBD2 (6 bases). Germline lookup yields CDR1 MNHEY and CDR2 SVGAGI. The CDR3 runs 14 residues. V lost 8 bases and J lost 2, with 12 bases in between. The CDR3 DNA follows: TGTGCCAGCCGGGCGGGGACCAACACCGGGGAGCTGTTTTTT. Its protein is CASRAGTNTGELFF.

The rearrangement joins TRBV12-5 to TRBJ2-7, with D maybe TRBD1 (6 bases). The V end was cut by 0 bases, the J end by 5 bases, with 11 bases between. The CDR3 totals 14 residues. Germline loops: CDR1 LGHNT, CDR2 FRNRAP. CDR3: CASGLVNRVHEQYF. The CDR3 nucleotides read TGTGCTAGTGGTTTGGTAAACAGGGTCCACGAGCAGTACTTC.

This chain links TRBV7-2 with TRBJ1-2; TRBD1 might be the D (5 bases). Trimming stripped 0 bases from V and 0 bases from J, with 8 bases between. Germline V gene sequence: CDR1 SGHTA, CDR2 FQGNSA. The CDR3 is 15 residues long. The CDR3 DNA follows: TGTGCCAGCAGCTTAGCTACGGGGCCTAACTATGGCTACACCTTC. Amino acids: CASSLATGPNYGYTF.

V gene TRBV6-1 combines with J gene TRBJ1-2; a possible D gene is TRBD1 (6 bases). Germline lookup yields CDR1 MNHNS and CDR2 SASEGT. The CDR3 covers 14 residues. Trimming removed 5 bases from V and 4 bases from J, with 14 bases in between. The CDR3 loop is CASSSTGQIYGYTF. CDR3 in DNA: TGTGCCAGCAGTTCCACGGGACAAATCTATGGCTACACCTTC.

The chain carries TRBV27 and TRBJ2-1, with TRBD2 identical over 7 bases. Germline CDR1 is MNHEY and CDR2 is SMNVEV (reference sequence). CDR3 size: 14 residues. Trimming took 4 bases from V and 8 from J; bases not matched to a gene: 8. CDR3 bases: TGTGCCAGCAGTTCTGGACTAGTTTTCGATGAGCAGTTCTTC. Its protein is CASSSGLVFDEQFF.

The chain joins TRBV28 to TRBJ2-7, with 9 bases fitting TRBD1. Germline V gene sequence: CDR1 MDHEN, CDR2 SYDVKM. V dropped 3 bases and J dropped 7; count of bases not matched to a gene: 7. CDR3 length equals 14 residues. The CDR3 DNA follows: TGTGCCAGCAGTTTTGGGGACAGGGTCGGAGAGCAGTACTTC. Its translation is CASSFGDRVGEQYF.

The CDR3 DNA reads TGTGCCAGCAGTTTCCGGGGCCTAGCCTACGAGCAGTACTTC. Amino acids: CASSFRGLAYEQYF. The gene calls are TRBV27 and TRBJ2-7, with D perhaps given as TRBD1 or TRBD2 (5 bases each). The germline gives CDR1 MNHEY, CDR2 SMNVEV (reference sequence). The CDR3 runs 14 residues. The V and J ends lost 3 bases and 2 bases respectively, with 11 bases between them.

The chain employs TRBV4-1 and TRBJ2-5; the D gene could be TRBD1 or TRBD2 (5 bases each). The CDR3 sequence is 16 residues long. CDR1 and CDR2 (germline): MGHRA, YSYEKL. Trimming took off 4 bases at V and 4 bases at J, with 19 bases between the two ends. This CDR3 reads CASSLHWGAAGETQYF. The DNA of the CDR3 is TGCGCCAGCAGCCTTCATTGGGGCGCCGCGGGAGAGACCCAGTACTTC.

This chain connects TRBV11-1 to TRBJ2-1; 8 nucleotides match TRBD2. Germline-derived CDR1 and CDR2 are SGHAT and FQDESV (reference sequence). Losses at the gene ends were 6 bases for V and 9 bases for J; bases not matched to a gene: 22. The CDR3 sequence is 18 residues long. As DNA, the CDR3 is TGTGCCAGCAGGTCCCGGGGTAGGGGCAAGCGGGAGCAGGGTGAGCAGTTCTTC. It encodes CASRSRGRGKREQGEQFF. The full variable domain, completed using reference TRBV11-1 and TRBJ2-1, is EAEVAQSPRYKITEKSQAVAFWCDPISGHATLYWYRQILGQGPELLVQFQDESVVDDSQLPKDRFSAERLKGVDSTLKIQPAELGDSAMYLCASRSRGRGKREQGEQFFGPGTRLTVL.

The rearrangement links TRBV2 to TRBJ2-5; D perhaps matches TRBD2 (6 bases). The J call may be wrong; the DNA end is better matched by TRBJ2-7. The germline V gene has CDR1 SNHLY and CDR2 FYNNEI. The CDR3 is made up of 15 amino acids. CDR3 in DNA: TGTGCCAGCAGGCTCGGGCCCGGGAGCTTGAACGAGCAGTACTTC. Its protein product is CASRLGPGSLNEQYF.

This chain joins TRBV10-3 and TRBJ2-1; the D is unclear. Trimming stripped 0 bases from V and 11 bases from J, with 11 bases between. The CDR3 spans 13 residues. From germline, CDR1 is ENHRY and CDR2 SYGVKD. CDR3 protein: CAISESKADQQFF. CDR3 coding DNA: TGTGCCATCAGTGAGTCGAAAGCAGATCAGCAGTTCTTC.

The chain carries TRBV15 and TRBJ2-2; D not resolved. V shed 0 bases and J shed 2 bases, with 4 bases lying between them. Germline CDR1 LNHNV, CDR2 YYDKDF (reference sequence). The CDR3 consists of 14 residues. In nucleotides, the CDR3 is TGTGCCACCAGCAGAGACGTTAACACCGGGGAGCTGTTTTTT. Encoded protein: CATSRDVNTGELFF.

The J gene is TRBJ1-2, the V gene TRBV6-9, with 10 bases that match TRBD1. The germline V gene encodes CDR1 MNHGY and CDR2 SVAAGI. This CDR3 region has 15 residues. With 3 bases clipped from V and 4 bases from J, the junction kept 5 bases outside the gene matches. CDR3 coding DNA: TGTGCCAGCAGTTACTCGAGGGACAGGGGCTATGGCTACACCTTC. This gives the protein CASSYSRDRGYGYTF.

A remark on this clone: Distinct nucleotide sequences in the sample also encode this CDR3. The gene calls are TRBV19 and TRBJ2-7, with D possibly being TRBD1 (6 bases). CDR1 LNHDA and CDR2 SQIVND come from the germline V gene (reference sequence). V was trimmed by 3 bases and J by 2 bases, leaving 8 bases between them. The CDR3 length is 13 residues. The CDR3 DNA reads as TGTGCCAGTAGTATTCAGGGGCCCTACGAGCAGTACTTC. It is translated as CASSIQGPYEQYF.

The chain carries TRBV13 and TRBJ2-7, with 10 positions matching TRBD1. Germline CDR1 is PRHDT and CDR2 is FYEKMQ (reference sequence). Trimming took 5 bases from V and 3 from J; bases not matched to a gene: 16. CDR3 length: 18 amino acids. CDR3 sequence (DNA): TGTGCCAGCAGCAAGCGGGACAGGGGATCATTTCTCGGCTACGAGCAGTACTTC. As protein: CASSKRDRGSFLGYEQYF.

With regard to this clone: The sample carries other DNA sequences with the same CDR3. The chain employs TRBV11-3 and TRBJ1-1, with D maybe TRBD1 (5 bases). Germline V gene data show CDR1 as SGHNT and CDR2 as YENEEA. This CDR3 spans 13 amino acids. Trimming took off 2 bases at V and 1 base at J, with 5 bases between the two ends. Here the CDR3 reads CASSLTGNTEAFF. The CDR3, as DNA: TGTGCCAGCAGCTTAACAGGGAACACTGAAGCTTTCTTT.

The chain uses TRBV25-1 and TRBJ2-1; D not resolved. The CDR3 totals 13 residues. Trimming cost V 2 bases and J 10 bases, with 12 bases left between them. Germline lookup yields CDR1 MGHDK and CDR2 SYGVNS. The CDR3 sequence: CASSERTSLEQFF. DNA of the CDR3: TGTGCCAGCAGTGAAAGGACCTCACTGGAGCAGTTCTTC.

In the case of this clone: The sample contains more than one DNA sequence encoding this CDR3. The J gene is TRBJ1-2, the V gene TRBV28; 7 bases map to TRBD1. Germline V lookup: CDR1 MDHEN, CDR2 SYDVKM. V was pared by 6 bases and J by 3 bases, with 4 bases of the junction left unmatched. The CDR3 spans 13 residues. CDR3 in amino acids: CASSRGTDYGYTF. The CDR3 DNA is TGTGCCAGCAGCCGAGGGACAGACTATGGCTACACCTTC.

The J gene is TRBJ2-7, the V gene TRBV2; 11 nucleotides match TRBD2. The junction had 10 bases not matched to a gene; V was cut back by 6 bases and J by 3 bases. The CDR3 runs to 16 residues. The germline V gene encodes CDR1 SNHLY and CDR2 FYNNEI. The CDR3 nucleotides read TGTGCCAGCAGAGGCTATAGCGGGAGGGCCCTCTACGAGCAGTACTTC. It translates to CASRGYSGRALYEQYF. The variable domain in full, with the rest retrieved from reference TRBV2 and TRBJ2-7, is EPEVTQTPSHQVTQMGQEVILRCVPISNHLYFYWYRQILGQKVEFLVSFYNNEISEKSEIFDDQFSVERPDGSNFTLKIRSTKLEDSAMYFCASRGYSGRALYEQYFGPGTRLTVT.

The chain has TRBV27 and TRBJ1-5, with 9 bases lining up with TRBD1. The CDR3 sequence is 17 residues long. Germline lookup yields CDR1 MNHEY and CDR2 SMNVEV (reference sequence). J lost 1 base, V lost 6 bases, and 10 bases had no gene match. The CDR3 DNA reads as TGTGCCAGCAGCAGACAGGGGGTATTCGGGAGCAATCAGCCCCAGCATTTT. Its translation: CASSRQGVFGSNQPQHF.

This chain joins TRBV28 and TRBJ1-1; D is undetermined. The germline V gene has CDR1 MDHEN and CDR2 SYDVKM. The ends were cut back, 2 bases at V and 5 bases at J, with 9 bases in the middle. The length of the CDR3 is 13 residues. The CDR3 region is CASSLGFGTEAFF. DNA for the CDR3: TGTGCCAGCAGTTTAGGGTTCGGAACTGAAGCTTTCTTT.

The chain combines TRBV27 with TRBJ2-3, with D tentatively TRBD2 (6 bases). The CDR3 is made up of 15 amino acids. Germline values: CDR1 MNHEY, CDR2 SMNVEV (reference sequence). Trimming took off 7 bases at V and 6 bases at J, with 20 bases between the two ends. The CDR3 DNA reads TGTGCCAGCACCGGAGGGCCGGGAGAACGGGATACGCAGTATTTT. Its translation: CASTGGPGERDTQYF.

In this sample, this clone turned up once. The chain carries TRBV2 and TRBJ1-1; 10 bases fit TRBD1. Germline assignment: CDR1 SNHLY and CDR2 FYNNEI. The CDR3 spans 14 residues. The V gene end was trimmed by 5 bases and the J gene end by 6 bases; junction bases not matched to a gene: 6. The CDR3 region has the DNA TGTGCCAGCAGTTCGGACAGGGGGTTGGCTGAAGCTTTCTTT. It codes for CASSSDRGLAEAFF.